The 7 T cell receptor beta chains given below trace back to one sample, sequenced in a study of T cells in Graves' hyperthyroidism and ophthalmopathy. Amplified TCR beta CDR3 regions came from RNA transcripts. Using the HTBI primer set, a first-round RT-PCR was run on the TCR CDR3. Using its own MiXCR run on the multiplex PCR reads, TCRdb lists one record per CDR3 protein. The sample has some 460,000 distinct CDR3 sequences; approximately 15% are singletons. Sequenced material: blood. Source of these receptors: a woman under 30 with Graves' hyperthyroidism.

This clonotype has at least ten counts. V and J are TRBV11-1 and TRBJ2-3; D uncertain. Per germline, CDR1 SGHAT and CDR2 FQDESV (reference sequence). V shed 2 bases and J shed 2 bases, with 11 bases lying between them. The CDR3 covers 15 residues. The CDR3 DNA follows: TGTGCCAGCAGCTTAACAGCCCTCTCCACAGATACGCAGTATTTT. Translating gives CASSLTALSTDTQYF.

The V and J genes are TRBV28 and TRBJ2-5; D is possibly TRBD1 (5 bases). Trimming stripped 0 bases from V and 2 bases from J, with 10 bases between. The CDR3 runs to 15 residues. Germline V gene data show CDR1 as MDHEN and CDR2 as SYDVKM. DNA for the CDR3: TGTGCCAGCAGTTTATGGGCAGGGATACAAGAGACCCAGTACTTC. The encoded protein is CASSLWAGIQETQYF.

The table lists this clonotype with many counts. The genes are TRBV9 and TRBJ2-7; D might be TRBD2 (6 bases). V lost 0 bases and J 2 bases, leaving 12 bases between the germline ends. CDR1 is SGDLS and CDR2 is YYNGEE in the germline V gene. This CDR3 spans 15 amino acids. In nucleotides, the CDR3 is TGTGCCAGCAGCGTAGGGCGGGAACCACCCTACGAGCAGTACTTC. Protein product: CASSVGREPPYEQYF.

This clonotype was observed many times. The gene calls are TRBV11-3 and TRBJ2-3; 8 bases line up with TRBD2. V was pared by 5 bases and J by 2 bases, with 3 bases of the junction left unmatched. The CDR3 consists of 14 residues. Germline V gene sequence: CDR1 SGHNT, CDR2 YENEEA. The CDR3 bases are TGTGCCAGCAGCCGACTAGCGTCCACAGATACGCAGTATTTT. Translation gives CASSRLASTDTQYF.

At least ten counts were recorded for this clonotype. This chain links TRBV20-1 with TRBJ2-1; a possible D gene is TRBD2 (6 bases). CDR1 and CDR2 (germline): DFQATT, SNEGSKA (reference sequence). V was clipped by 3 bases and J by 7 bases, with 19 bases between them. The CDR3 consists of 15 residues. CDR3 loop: CSARTGGPAGNEQFF. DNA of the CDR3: TGCAGTGCTAGGACCGGAGGGCCGGCTGGGAATGAGCAGTTCTTC.

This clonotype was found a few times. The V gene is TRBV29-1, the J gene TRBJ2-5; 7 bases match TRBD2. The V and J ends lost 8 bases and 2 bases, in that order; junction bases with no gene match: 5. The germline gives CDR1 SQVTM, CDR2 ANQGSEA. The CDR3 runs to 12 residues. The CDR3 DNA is TGCAGCTCCCGCGGGGGTCAAGAGACCCAGTACTTC. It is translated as CSSRGGQETQYF.

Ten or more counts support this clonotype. CDR3 sequence (DNA): TGTGCCAGCAGTGAAAACAGATGGGAGCAGTACTTC. Its protein is CASSENRWEQYF. The gene calls are TRBV6-1 and TRBJ2-7; the D is unclear. The germline V gene has CDR1 MNHNS and CDR2 SASEGT. This CDR3 is built from 12 residues. Deletions cut 2 bases from V and 7 bases from J, with 9 bases between.